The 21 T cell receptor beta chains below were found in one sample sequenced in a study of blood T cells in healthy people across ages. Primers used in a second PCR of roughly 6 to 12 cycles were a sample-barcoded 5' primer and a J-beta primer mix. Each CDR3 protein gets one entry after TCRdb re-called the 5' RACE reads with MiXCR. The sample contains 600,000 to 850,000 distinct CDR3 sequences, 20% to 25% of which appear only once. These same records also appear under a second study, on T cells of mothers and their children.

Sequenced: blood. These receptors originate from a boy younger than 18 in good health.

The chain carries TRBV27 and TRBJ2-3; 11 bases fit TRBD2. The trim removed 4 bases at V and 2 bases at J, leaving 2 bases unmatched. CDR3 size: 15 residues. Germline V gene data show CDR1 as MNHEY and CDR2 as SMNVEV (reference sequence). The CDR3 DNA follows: TGTGCCAGCAGTTCTAGCGGGGGGTACACAGATACGCAGTATTTT. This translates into CASSSSGGYTDTQYF.

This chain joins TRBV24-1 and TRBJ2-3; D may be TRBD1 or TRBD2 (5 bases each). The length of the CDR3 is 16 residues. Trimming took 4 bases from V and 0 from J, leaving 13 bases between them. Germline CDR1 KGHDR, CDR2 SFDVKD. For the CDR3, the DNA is TGTGCCACCAGTGACCACCGGGACCTTAGCACAGATACGCAGTATTTT. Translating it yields CATSDHRDLSTDTQYF.

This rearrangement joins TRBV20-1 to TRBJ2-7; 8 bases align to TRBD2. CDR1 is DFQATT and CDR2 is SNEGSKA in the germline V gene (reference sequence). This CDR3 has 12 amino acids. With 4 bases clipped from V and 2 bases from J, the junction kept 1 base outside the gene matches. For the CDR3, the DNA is TGCAGTGCTATCGGGGGGGCCTACGAGCAGTACTTC. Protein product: CSAIGGAYEQYF.

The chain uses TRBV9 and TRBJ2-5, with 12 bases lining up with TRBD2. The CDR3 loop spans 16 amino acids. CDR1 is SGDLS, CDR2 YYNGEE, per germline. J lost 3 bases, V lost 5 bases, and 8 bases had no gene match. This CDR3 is CASRPGLAGHEETQYF. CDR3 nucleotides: TGTGCCAGCAGGCCCGGACTAGCGGGGCACGAAGAGACCCAGTACTTC.

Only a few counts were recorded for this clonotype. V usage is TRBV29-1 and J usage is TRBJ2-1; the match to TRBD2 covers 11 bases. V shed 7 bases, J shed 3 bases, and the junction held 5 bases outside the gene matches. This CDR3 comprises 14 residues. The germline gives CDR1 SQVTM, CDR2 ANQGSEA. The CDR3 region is CSGSGTSGYNEQFF. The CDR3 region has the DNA TGCAGCGGCTCCGGGACTAGCGGCTACAATGAGCAGTTCTTC.

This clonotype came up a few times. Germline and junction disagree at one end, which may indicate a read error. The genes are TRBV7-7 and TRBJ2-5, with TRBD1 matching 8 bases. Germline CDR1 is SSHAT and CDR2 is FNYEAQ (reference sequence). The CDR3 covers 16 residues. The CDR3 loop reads CASSLPVTGGQETQYF. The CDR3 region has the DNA TGTGCTAGCAGCCTCCCTGTAACAGGGGGACAAGAGACCCAGTACTTC.

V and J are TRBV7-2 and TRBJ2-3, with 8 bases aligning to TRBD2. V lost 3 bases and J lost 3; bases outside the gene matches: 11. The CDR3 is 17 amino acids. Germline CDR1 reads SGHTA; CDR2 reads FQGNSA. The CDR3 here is CASSFPTGLAKTDTQYF. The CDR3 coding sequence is TGTGCCAGCAGCTTTCCGACAGGACTAGCTAAGACAGATACGCAGTATTTT.

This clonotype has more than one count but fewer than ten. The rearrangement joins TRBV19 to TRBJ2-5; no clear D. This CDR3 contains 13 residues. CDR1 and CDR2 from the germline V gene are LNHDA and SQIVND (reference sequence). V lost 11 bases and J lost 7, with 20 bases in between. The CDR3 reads CAGSPDVVGTQYF. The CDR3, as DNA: TGTGCCGGCTCTCCCGATGTCGTTGGGACCCAGTACTTC.

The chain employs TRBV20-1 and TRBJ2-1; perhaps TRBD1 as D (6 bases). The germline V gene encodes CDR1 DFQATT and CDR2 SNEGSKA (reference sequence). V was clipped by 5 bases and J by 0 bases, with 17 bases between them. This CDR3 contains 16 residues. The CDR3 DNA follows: TGCAGTGCTCCGAAGGGGGTAGAGAGCTCCTACAATGAGCAGTTCTTC. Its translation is CSAPKGVESSYNEQFF.

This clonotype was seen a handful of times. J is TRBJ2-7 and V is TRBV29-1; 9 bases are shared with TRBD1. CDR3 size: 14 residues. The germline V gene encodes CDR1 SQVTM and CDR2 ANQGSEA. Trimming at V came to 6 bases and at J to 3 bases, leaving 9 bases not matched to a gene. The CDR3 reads CSVSTWDRDYEQYF. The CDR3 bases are TGCAGCGTCTCGACCTGGGACAGGGACTACGAGCAGTACTTC.

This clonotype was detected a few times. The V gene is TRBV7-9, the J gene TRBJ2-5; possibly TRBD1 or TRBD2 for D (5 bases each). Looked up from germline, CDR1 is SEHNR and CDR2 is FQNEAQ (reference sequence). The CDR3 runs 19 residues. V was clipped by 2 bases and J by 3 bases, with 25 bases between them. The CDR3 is CASSLTDLSPGRVKETQYF. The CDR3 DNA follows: TGTGCCAGCAGCTTAACCGACCTGTCCCCGGGACGGGTGAAAGAGACCCAGTACTTC.

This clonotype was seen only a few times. This CDR3 is CASSQGWGTEGTDTQYF. The CDR3 DNA follows: TGTGCCAGCAGCCAAGGCTGGGGGACAGAAGGCACAGATACGCAGTATTTT. V and J are TRBV3-1 and TRBJ2-3; 7 bases line up with TRBD1. Unmatched junction bases numbered 8, after V lost 1 base and J lost 1 base. The CDR3 is 17 residues long. From germline, CDR1 is LGHDT and CDR2 YNNKEL (reference sequence).

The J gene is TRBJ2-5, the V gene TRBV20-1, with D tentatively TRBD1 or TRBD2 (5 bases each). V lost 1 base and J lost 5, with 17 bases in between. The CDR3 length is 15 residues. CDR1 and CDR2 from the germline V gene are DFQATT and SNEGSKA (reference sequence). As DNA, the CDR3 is TGCAGTGCTAGAGCCGGGCGAGGGGCTTGGGAGACCCAGTACTTC. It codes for CSARAGRGAWETQYF.

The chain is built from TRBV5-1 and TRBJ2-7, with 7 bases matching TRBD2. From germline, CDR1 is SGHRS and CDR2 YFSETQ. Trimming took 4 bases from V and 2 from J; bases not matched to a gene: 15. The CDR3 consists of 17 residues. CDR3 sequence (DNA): TGCGCCAGCAGCCACCCTGCGGGGGAGAGTGGAGCCTACGAGCAGTACTTC. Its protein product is CASSHPAGESGAYEQYF.

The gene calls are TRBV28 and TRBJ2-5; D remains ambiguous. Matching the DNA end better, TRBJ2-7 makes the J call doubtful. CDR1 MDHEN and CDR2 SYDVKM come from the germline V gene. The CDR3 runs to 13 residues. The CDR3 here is CASCPGLHYEQYF. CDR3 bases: TGTGCCAGCTGTCCCGGGCTTCACTACGAGCAGTACTTC.

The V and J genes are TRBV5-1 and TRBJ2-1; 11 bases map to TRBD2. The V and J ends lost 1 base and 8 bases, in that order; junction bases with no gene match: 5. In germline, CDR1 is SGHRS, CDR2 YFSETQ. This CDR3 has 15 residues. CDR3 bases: TGCGCCAGCAGCTTGACTAGCGGGAGTCTCGATGAGCAGTTCTTC. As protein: CASSLTSGSLDEQFF.

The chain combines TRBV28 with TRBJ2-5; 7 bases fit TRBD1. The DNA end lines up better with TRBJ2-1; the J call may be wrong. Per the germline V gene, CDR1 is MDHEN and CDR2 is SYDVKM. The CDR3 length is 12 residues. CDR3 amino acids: CASSATGLEQFF. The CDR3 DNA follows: TGTGCCAGCAGTGCGACAGGGTTAGAGCAGTTCTTC.

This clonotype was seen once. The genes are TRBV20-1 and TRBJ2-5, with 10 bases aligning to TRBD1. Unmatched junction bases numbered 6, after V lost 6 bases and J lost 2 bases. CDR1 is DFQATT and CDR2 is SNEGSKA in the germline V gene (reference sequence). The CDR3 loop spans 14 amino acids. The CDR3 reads CSALSDRGQETQYF. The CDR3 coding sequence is TGCAGTGCCCTCTCGGACAGGGGGCAAGAGACCCAGTACTTC.

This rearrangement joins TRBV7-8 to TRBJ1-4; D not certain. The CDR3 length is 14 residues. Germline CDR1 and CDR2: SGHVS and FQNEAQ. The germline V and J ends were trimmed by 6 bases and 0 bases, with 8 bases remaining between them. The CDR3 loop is CASRTSATNEKLFF. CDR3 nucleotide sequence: TGTGCCAGCAGAACAAGTGCAACTAATGAAAAACTGTTTTTT.

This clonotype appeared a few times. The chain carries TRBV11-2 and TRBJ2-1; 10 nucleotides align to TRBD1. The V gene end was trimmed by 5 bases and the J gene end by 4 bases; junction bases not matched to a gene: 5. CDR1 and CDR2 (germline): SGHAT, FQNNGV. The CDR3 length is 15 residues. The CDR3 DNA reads TGTGCCAGCAGCCGGGACAGGGGCACATACAATGAGCAGTTCTTC. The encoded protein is CASSRDRGTYNEQFF.

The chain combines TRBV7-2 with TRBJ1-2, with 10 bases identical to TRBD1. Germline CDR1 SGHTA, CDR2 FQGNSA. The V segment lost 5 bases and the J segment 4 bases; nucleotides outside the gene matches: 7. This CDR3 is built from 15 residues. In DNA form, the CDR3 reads TGTGCCAGCAGCGGGGACAGGGGCAGGGTCTATGGCTACACCTTC. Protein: CASSGDRGRVYGYTF.